These 21 T cell receptor beta chains were all obtained from the same sample, sequenced in a study of T cells in Graves' hyperthyroidism and ophthalmopathy (dated by TCRdb to about 2019). Library preparation employed multiplex PCR. For sequencing, an Illumina HiSeq 2000 was employed. The TCR beta CDR3 regions were amplified from the RNA transcripts. A first-round RT-PCR of the TCR CDR3 used the HTBI primer set with the Qiagen OneStep RT-PCR kit. The raw public data were reprocessed by TCRdb itself: fastp quality trimming at Q25, MiXCR clonotype calling, in-frame beta chains only. Entries are consolidated by CDR3 protein sequence, retaining the most common genes and DNA. This sample gives 650,000 to 700,000 distinct CDR3 sequences in total; 15% to 20% of them show up just once. Clones ranked in the top ten supply around a sixth of the sample. The sample consisted of blood. The receptor source for this set is a man aged 50-60 years with Graves' hyperthyroidism.

This clonotype was counted ten times or more. A much more abundant neighbour one base away suggests this may be a read error. The chain combines TRBV19 with TRBJ2-1, with 11 bases matching TRBD2. The CDR3 is 15 residues long. V was clipped by 9 bases and J by 4 bases; unmatched bases: 8. Germline V lookup: CDR1 LNHDA, CDR2 SQIVND (reference sequence). CDR3 sequence: CASRPGTSGYNEQFF. The CDR3 bases are TGTGCCAGCAGGCCCGGGACTAGCGGTTACAATGAGCAGTTCTTC.

This clonotype was seen repeatedly, ten times or more. This chain uses TRBV9 with TRBJ2-7, with 8 bases aligning to TRBD2. Germline CDR1 and CDR2: SGDLS and YYNGEE. The V and J ends lost 0 bases and 5 bases, in that order; junction bases with no gene match: 7. This CDR3 region has 15 residues. The CDR3 spells CASSVDGTSGNEQYF. The CDR3 DNA sequence: TGTGCCAGCAGCGTAGATGGGACTAGTGGGAACGAGCAGTACTTC.

In its sample, this clonotype was seen many times. The J gene is TRBJ2-2, the V gene TRBV28; 7 positions agree with TRBD1. The CDR3 has 13 residues. V trimming: 6 bases; J trimming: 7 bases; junction bases outside the gene matches: 5. Germline V gene sequence: CDR1 MDHEN, CDR2 SYDVKM. The CDR3 spells CASSSTGYGELFF. In nucleotides, the CDR3 is TGTGCCAGCAGCTCGACAGGGTACGGGGAGCTGTTTTTT.

This clonotype was picked up many times. This chain uses TRBV28 with TRBJ2-1, with 11 bases that match TRBD2. Germline loops: CDR1 MDHEN, CDR2 SYDVKM. J was trimmed by 0 bases and V by 6 bases; bases with no gene match: 19. CDR3 length: 21 amino acids. CDR3 in amino acids: CASSSTPGLAAVGSSYNEQFF. CDR3 nucleotide sequence: TGTGCCAGCAGCTCCACTCCGGGACTAGCGGCGGTGGGGTCCTCCTACAATGAGCAGTTCTTC.

This clonotype was detected many times. The CDR3 here is CASSQPGLAASYEQYF. CDR3 coding DNA: TGTGCCAGCAGCCAACCGGGACTAGCGGCGTCTTACGAGCAGTACTTC. The chain couples TRBV7-9 to TRBJ2-7; 11 nucleotides agree with TRBD2. Unmatched junction bases numbered 10, after V lost 5 bases and J lost 4 bases. CDR3 length: 16 amino acids. CDR1 and CDR2 from the germline V gene are SEHNR and FQNEAQ (reference sequence).

The sample holds many counts of this clonotype. J is TRBJ2-6 and V is TRBV6-1; D is tentatively TRBD1 or TRBD2 (6 bases each). The CDR3 totals 17 residues. Trimming cost V 5 bases and J 0 bases, with 14 bases left between them. CDR1 is MNHNS and CDR2 is SASEGT in the germline V gene. CDR3 amino acids: CASSSRRGISGANVLTF. For the CDR3, the DNA is TGTGCCAGCAGTTCCCGGAGGGGGATCTCTGGGGCCAACGTCCTGACTTTC.

V is TRBV29-1 and J is TRBJ2-7; D remains unclear. The CDR3 has 12 residues. The germline V gene has CDR1 SQVTM and CDR2 ANQGSEA. V lost 0 bases and J lost 5, with 8 bases in between. CDR3 residues: CSVEENTHEQYF. The CDR3 nucleotides read TGCAGCGTTGAAGAAAACACCCACGAGCAGTACTTC.

This clonotype was counted a few times. The CDR3 here is CASIDREAYEQYF. The CDR3 bases are TGTGCCAGCATAGACAGGGAAGCCTACGAGCAGTACTTC. V gene TRBV6-1 combines with J gene TRBJ2-7; TRBD1 aligns across 7 bases. Germline CDR1 MNHNS, CDR2 SASEGT. J lost 2 bases, V lost 7 bases, and 5 bases had no gene match. The CDR3 consists of 13 residues.

The V and J genes are TRBV2 and TRBJ2-7; the D gene is possibly TRBD1 (5 bases). The V end lost 10 bases, the J end lost 0 bases, and 13 bases lay between the germline ends. CDR1 and CDR2 (germline): SNHLY, FYNNEI. The CDR3 has 13 residues. CDR3 sequence: CATGRQSSYEQYF. The CDR3, as DNA: TGTGCCACCGGAAGACAGAGCTCCTACGAGCAGTACTTC. The full variable domain, completed using reference TRBV2 and TRBJ2-7, is EPEVTQTPSHQVTQMGQEVILRCVPISNHLYFYWYRQILGQKVEFLVSFYNNEISEKSEIFDDQFSVERPDGSNFTLKIRSTKLEDSAMYFCATGRQSSYEQYFGPGTRLTVT.

This clonotype occurred a few times. The V and J genes are TRBV12-3 or TRBV12-4 and TRBJ2-7; D ambiguous. The CDR3 covers 12 residues. Trimming removed 6 bases at V and 4 bases at J, with 10 bases between. The CDR3 here is CASRTDVYEQYF. CDR3 nucleotide sequence: TGTGCCAGCAGAACGGACGTTTACGAGCAGTACTTC.

The V call is TRBV19, the J call TRBJ2-3, with D possibly being TRBD1 or TRBD2 (5 bases each). CDR1 and CDR2 (germline): LNHDA, SQIVND (reference sequence). The CDR3 extends over 14 amino acids. V dropped 9 bases and J dropped 9 bases, with 22 bases sitting between them. In nucleotides, the CDR3 is TGTGCCAGCCAGATCCGGGCCGACGGGGACACGCAGTATTTT. Translating it yields CASQIRADGDTQYF.

CDR3 region: CASSHRDRGEQFF. CDR3 in DNA: TGTGCCAGCAGCCACCGGGACAGGGGTGAGCAGTTCTTC. The rearrangement links TRBV3-1 to TRBJ2-1; 10 bases align to TRBD1. The V segment lost 3 bases and the J segment 9 bases; nucleotides outside the gene matches: 2. Germline CDR1 LGHDT, CDR2 YNNKEL (reference sequence). The CDR3 extends over 13 amino acids.

Here the CDR3 DNA reads TGTGCCATCAGCGATTCCCCTTCGGAAACCTATCAGCCCCAGCATTTT. It translates to CAISDSPSETYQPQHF. The V and J genes are TRBV10-3 and TRBJ1-5, with unresolved D. The germline CDR1 and CDR2 sequences are ENHRY and SYGVKD. Trimming removed 6 bases at V and 5 bases at J, with 20 bases between. The CDR3 is 16 residues long.

This clonotype has ten or more counts. The V gene is TRBV6-1, the J gene TRBJ2-2; possibly TRBD1 for D (5 bases). The V gene's germline CDR1 is MNHNS and CDR2 SASEGT. The CDR3 runs 16 residues. V dropped 8 bases and J dropped 0 bases, with 16 bases sitting between them. DNA of the CDR3: TGTGCCAGCTCAGGGTGGCCAAACGCGAACACCGGGGAGCTGTTTTTT. Amino acid sequence: CASSGWPNANTGELFF.

The rearrangement joins TRBV6-2 or TRBV6-3 to TRBJ2-7; possibly TRBD2 for D (6 bases). Germline V gives CDR1 MNHEY, CDR2 SVGEGT. The CDR3 extends over 14 amino acids. Deletions cut 8 bases from V and 3 bases from J, with 17 bases between. The CDR3 nucleotides are TGTGCCAGCGGGGGGAGCAGGGATTACTACGAGCAGTACTTC. Protein: CASGGSRDYYEQYF.

This clonotype was recorded many times. V and J are TRBV20-1 and TRBJ2-1, with D unclear. The CDR3 is made up of 10 amino acids. V shed 6 bases and J shed 2 bases, with 2 bases lying between them. CDR1 is DFQATT and CDR2 is SNEGSKA in the germline V gene (reference sequence). As DNA, the CDR3 is TGCAGTGCCACCTACAATGAGCAGTTCTTC. Translation: CSATYNEQFF.

This sequence joins TRBV18 and TRBJ1-4; D is unresolved. Trimming pared 2 bases from V and 8 bases from J, leaving 6 bases between. This CDR3 contains 12 residues. The V gene's germline CDR1 is KGHSH and CDR2 LQKENI. CDR3 sequence (DNA): TGTGCCAGCTCACCAAATGAAGAAAAACTGTTTTTT. Protein sequence: CASSPNEEKLFF.

The chain employs TRBV15 and TRBJ1-1; D not certain. Germline-derived CDR1 and CDR2 are LNHNV and YYDKDF (reference sequence). The CDR3 runs 13 residues. V lost 1 base and J 1 base, leaving 4 bases between the germline ends. The CDR3 region is CATSRGRNTEAFF. For the CDR3, the DNA is TGTGCCACCAGCAGAGGAAGGAACACTGAAGCTTTCTTT.

The V and J genes are TRBV28 and TRBJ2-1; 7 bases agree with TRBD2. The CDR3 consists of 14 residues. Trimming removed 2 bases from V and 6 bases from J; junction bases left unmatched: 4. The germline V gene encodes CDR1 MDHEN and CDR2 SYDVKM. The DNA for the CDR3 is TGTGCCAGCAGTTTAGGCGGGAGACCCAATGAGCAGTTCTTC. Protein product: CASSLGGRPNEQFF.

This clonotype was seen ten or more times. The gene calls are TRBV7-8 and TRBJ2-7, with 8 bases aligning to TRBD2. This CDR3 has 15 residues. Germline V lookup: CDR1 SGHVS, CDR2 FQNEAQ. J gave up 3 bases and V 7 bases, and 11 bases lay outside the gene matches. The CDR3 is CASTRRGGRLYEQYF. The CDR3 coding sequence is TGTGCCAGCACCCGTCGGGGGGGTCGCCTCTACGAGCAGTACTTC.

The table lists this clonotype with many counts. The chain couples TRBV10-2 to TRBJ1-1; no clear D. Germline-derived CDR1 and CDR2 are WSHSY and SAAADI. The ends were cut back, 0 bases at V and 11 bases at J, with 7 bases in the middle. The CDR3 is made up of 11 amino acids. CDR3 in amino acids: CASSESGRAFF. The CDR3 DNA is TGCGCCAGCAGTGAGTCAGGTCGTGCTTTCTTT.